This record concerns one TCR beta chain sequence. CDR1 is MDHEN, CDR2 SYDVKM, per germline. The CDR3 totals 16 residues. V lost 4 bases, J lost 0 bases, and 5 bases stayed unmatched. As handled by the study authors: The authors estimated nucleated cell counts from reference gene primer amplification. The table came from immunoSEQ multiplex PCR; TCRdb's copy has only in-frame clones and leaves some out. V and J calls and clone size are given by that table; D and trimming were obtained from the DNA. The sample shows around 34,000 clones, 75% to 90% of them seen only once. This sample was included in a study of blood T cell repertoires in COVID-19. At the level of the study: Acute and convalescent COVID-19 specimens originated in the United States, Italy and Spain. Sample material is recorded as cDNA or gDNA derived from T cells, B-cell-depleted T cells, or PBMCs.

The J gene is TRBJ1-1, the V gene TRBV28, with 10 bases lining up with TRBD1. Sequences were obtained from peripheral blood. This receptor was obtained from a woman in her 70s with acute or convalescent COVID-19. The CDR3 sequence: CASSSVGQGLNTEAFF. CDR3 nucleotide sequence: TGTGCCAGCAGTTCCGTGGGACAGGGGTTGAACACTGAAGCTTTCTTT.